Listed below are T cell receptor beta chains from one sample, sequenced in a study of cytomegalovirus exposure and HLA in healthy donors. TCRdb's table, derived via immunoSEQ multiplex PCR, lists solely in-frame clones and lacks some. The sample lists 85,000 to 130,000 clones, approximately 80% seen once, with 1.2% in the top ten. The specimen was PBMCs. These receptors all come from a young woman in good health and CMV-seronegative. The CDR3 runs from the conserved cysteine through the conserved F or W. A D gene is named only where the DNA matches it firmly. Clone size is shown for a subset of rows, as once, few, many or a class of expanded clone.

d_call: .; j_call: TRBJ2-5; v_call: TRBV6-1; clone_size: .; cdr3_aa: CASRSRHIQETQYF; cdr3_nt: TGTGCCAGCAGGTCCCGACACATACAAGAGACCCAGTACTTC
d_call: TRBD2; j_call: TRBJ2-7; v_call: TRBV4-3; clone_size: .; cdr3_aa: CASSQARPAGASYEQYF; cdr3_nt: TGCGCCAGCAGCCAAGCACGTCCAGCGGGAGCCTCCTACGAGCAGTACTTC
d_call: .; j_call: TRBJ2-1; v_call: TRBV2; clone_size: .; cdr3_aa: CASSEASLHEQFF; cdr3_nt: TGTGCCAGCAGTGAGGCCTCCCTCCATGAGCAGTTCTTC
d_call: .; j_call: TRBJ1-2; v_call: TRBV6-5; clone_size: .; cdr3_aa: CASRARQTNYGYTF; cdr3_nt: TGTGCCAGCAGAGCCCGACAAACTAACTATGGCTACACCTTC
d_call: TRBD2; j_call: TRBJ2-1; v_call: TRBV7-9; clone_size: .; cdr3_aa: CASSLTSAPNEQFF; cdr3_nt: TGTGCCAGCAGCTTGACTAGCGCCCCGAATGAGCAGTTCTTC
d_call: .; j_call: TRBJ2-4; v_call: TRBV5-6; clone_size: .; cdr3_aa: CASSSAGGAKNIQYF; cdr3_nt: TGTGCCAGCAGCAGCGCCGGAGGGGCCAAAAACATTCAGTACTTC
d_call: TRBD1; j_call: TRBJ1-5; v_call: TRBV5-4; clone_size: .; cdr3_aa: CASSLGGTGPNQPQHF; cdr3_nt: TGTGCCAGCAGCTTGGGGGGGACAGGGCCAAATCAGCCCCAGCATTTT
d_call: TRBD1; j_call: TRBJ1-2; v_call: TRBV19; clone_size: once; cdr3_aa: CASVDRTGGWYGYTF; cdr3_nt: TGTGCCAGTGTCGATCGGACAGGTGGATGGTATGGCTACACCTTC
d_call: .; j_call: TRBJ2-2; v_call: TRBV27; clone_size: .; cdr3_aa: CASSLGGRSGELFF; cdr3_nt: TGTGCCAGCAGTTTGGGAGGACGATCCGGGGAGCTGTTTTTT
d_call: .; j_call: TRBJ2-4; v_call: TRBV5-4; clone_size: .; cdr3_aa: CASSSRDSLAKNIQYF; cdr3_nt: TGTGCCAGCAGCTCGCGGGACAGCTTAGCCAAAAACATTCAGTACTTC
d_call: TRBD2; j_call: TRBJ2-7; v_call: TRBV6-1; clone_size: .; cdr3_aa: CASSATSGSSYEQYF; cdr3_nt: TGTGCCAGCAGTGCGACTAGCGGGAGCTCCTACGAGCAGTACTTC
d_call: .; j_call: TRBJ1-4; v_call: TRBV15; clone_size: few; cdr3_aa: CATSRGLGGEKLFF; cdr3_nt: TGTGCCACCAGCAGAGGTCTTGGAGGCGAAAAACTGTTTTTT
d_call: TRBD1; j_call: TRBJ1-3; v_call: TRBV10-3; clone_size: .; cdr3_aa: CAISPGQGGSGNTIYF; cdr3_nt: TGTGCCATCAGCCCGGGACAGGGAGGCTCTGGAAACACCATATATTTT
d_call: TRBD2; j_call: TRBJ2-1; v_call: TRBV27; clone_size: .; cdr3_aa: CASSPYIGASGVNEQFF; cdr3_nt: TGTGCCAGCAGTCCTTATATCGGGGCTAGCGGGGTCAATGAGCAGTTCTTC
d_call: TRBD1; j_call: TRBJ1-1; v_call: TRBV30; clone_size: once; cdr3_aa: CAWDITGGGKAFF; cdr3_nt: TGTGCCTGGGACATTACAGGGGGCGGAAAAGCTTTCTTT
d_call: .; j_call: TRBJ2-2; v_call: TRBV5-1; clone_size: .; cdr3_aa: CASSLGSANTGELFF; cdr3_nt: TGCGCCAGCAGCTTGGGGAGTGCGAACACCGGGGAGCTGTTTTTT
d_call: .; j_call: TRBJ1-1; v_call: TRBV6-5; clone_size: .; cdr3_aa: CASRLQGHRGEAFF; cdr3_nt: TGTGCCAGCAGATTACAGGGCCATAGAGGTGAAGCTTTCTTT
d_call: TRBD1; j_call: TRBJ1-3; v_call: TRBV28; clone_size: .; cdr3_aa: CASSNGVGTGARNTIYF; cdr3_nt: TGTGCCAGCAGTAATGGGGTTGGGACAGGGGCACGAAACACCATATATTTT
d_call: .; j_call: TRBJ2-1; v_call: TRBV7-3; clone_size: .; cdr3_aa: CASSEGFPFGEQFF; cdr3_nt: TGTGCCAGCAGCGAGGGATTCCCTTTTGGTGAGCAGTTCTTC
d_call: TRBD2; j_call: TRBJ2-3; v_call: TRBV29-1; clone_size: .; cdr3_aa: CSVGLAGGATDTQYF; cdr3_nt: TGCAGCGTTGGGCTGGCGGGAGGGGCGACAGATACGCAGTATTTT
d_call: TRBD2; j_call: TRBJ2-7; v_call: TRBV6-1; clone_size: .; cdr3_aa: CASSAAGGAQYEQYF; cdr3_nt: TGTGCCAGCAGTGCGGCGGGGGGGGCACAGTACGAGCAGTACTTC
d_call: .; j_call: TRBJ1-5; v_call: TRBV6-1; clone_size: .; cdr3_aa: CASSELMVLSGSRQPQHF; cdr3_nt: TGTGCCAGCAGTGAGTTAATGGTCCTGTCCGGGTCACGGCAGCCCCAGCATTTT
d_call: TRBD1; j_call: TRBJ1-1; v_call: TRBV28; clone_size: few; cdr3_aa: CASSVGGAEAFF; cdr3_nt: TGTGCCAGCAGCGTAGGGGGCGCTGAAGCTTTCTTT
d_call: .; j_call: TRBJ2-2; v_call: TRBV11-2; clone_size: .; cdr3_aa: CASSLIVTGELFF; cdr3_nt: TGTGCCAGCAGCTTAATAGTAACCGGGGAGCTGTTTTTT
d_call: .; j_call: TRBJ2-7; v_call: TRBV9; clone_size: .; cdr3_aa: CASSVGSSSYEQYF; cdr3_nt: TGTGCCAGCAGCGTAGGGAGCAGTTCCTACGAGCAGTACTTC
d_call: .; j_call: TRBJ2-1; v_call: TRBV10-3; clone_size: .; cdr3_aa: CAISGSVVSDEQFF; cdr3_nt: TGTGCCATCAGTGGGTCTGTTGTCAGCGATGAGCAGTTCTTC
d_call: .; j_call: TRBJ1-1; v_call: TRBV5-1; clone_size: .; cdr3_aa: CASSRGRSNTEAFF; cdr3_nt: TGCGCCAGCAGCCGGGGTAGGTCAAACACTGAAGCTTTCTTT
d_call: TRBD1; j_call: TRBJ2-7; v_call: TRBV29-1; clone_size: .; cdr3_aa: CSVEAGQDEQYF; cdr3_nt: TGCAGCGTTGAAGCGGGACAGGACGAGCAGTACTTC
d_call: .; j_call: TRBJ2-7; v_call: TRBV19; clone_size: .; cdr3_aa: CASSPLDSTYEQYF; cdr3_nt: TGTGCCAGTAGTCCCTTGGACAGTACCTACGAGCAGTACTTC
d_call: TRBD2; j_call: TRBJ2-7; v_call: TRBV5-1; clone_size: .; cdr3_aa: CASSYGLAGEQYF; cdr3_nt: TGCGCCAGCAGTTATGGACTAGCTGGTGAGCAGTACTTC
d_call: TRBD1; j_call: TRBJ1-1; v_call: TRBV4-2; clone_size: .; cdr3_aa: CASSQETGGKGNTEAFF; cdr3_nt: TGTGCCAGCAGCCAGGAGACAGGGGGAAAGGGGAACACTGAAGCTTTCTTT
d_call: .; j_call: TRBJ1-4; v_call: TRBV6-6; clone_size: .; cdr3_aa: CASSQRARLNEKLFF; cdr3_nt: TGTGCCAGCAGTCAGAGGGCCCGGCTGAATGAAAAACTGTTTTTT
d_call: .; j_call: TRBJ2-3; v_call: TRBV4-3; clone_size: few; cdr3_aa: CASSQAGSLNTDTQYF; cdr3_nt: TGCGCCAGCAGCCAAGCAGGATCCCTAAACACAGATACGCAGTATTTT
d_call: TRBD2; j_call: TRBJ2-5; v_call: TRBV30; clone_size: .; cdr3_aa: CAWGLAGGPRETQYF; cdr3_nt: TGTGCCTGGGGCTTAGCGGGGGGGCCTCGGGAGACCCAGTACTTC
d_call: TRBD2; j_call: TRBJ2-7; v_call: TRBV25-1; clone_size: .; cdr3_aa: CASTGGNSYEQYF; cdr3_nt: TGTGCCAGCACGGGAGGAAACTCCTACGAGCAGTACTTC
d_call: TRBD1; j_call: TRBJ2-7; v_call: TRBV28; clone_size: once; cdr3_aa: CASSFSTLDRALYEQYF; cdr3_nt: TGTGCCAGCAGTTTCTCTACCCTCGACAGGGCCCTCTACGAGCAGTACTTC
d_call: TRBD1; j_call: TRBJ1-2; v_call: TRBV28; clone_size: .; cdr3_aa: CASSIPGQGNGYTF; cdr3_nt: TGTGCCAGCAGTATACCCGGACAGGGAAATGGCTACACCTTC
d_call: .; j_call: TRBJ1-1; v_call: TRBV7-9; clone_size: .; cdr3_aa: CAGSAEAFF; cdr3_nt: TGTGCCGGCTCTGCTGAAGCTTTCTTT
d_call: .; j_call: TRBJ1-2; v_call: TRBV4-2; clone_size: .; cdr3_aa: CASSWGGGYGYTF; cdr3_nt: TGTGCCAGCAGCTGGGGGGGAGGCTATGGCTACACCTTC
d_call: TRBD2; j_call: TRBJ2-1; v_call: TRBV23-1; clone_size: .; cdr3_aa: CASSQLAGTSHNEQFF; cdr3_nt: TGCGCCAGCAGTCAGCTAGCGGGGACAAGTCACAATGAGCAGTTCTTC
d_call: TRBD1; j_call: TRBJ1-1; v_call: TRBV7-2; clone_size: .; cdr3_aa: CASSKTGSRSFF; cdr3_nt: TGTGCCAGCAGCAAGACAGGGTCCCGATCTTTCTTT